Listed below are T cell receptor beta chains from one sample, sequenced in a study of graft-versus-host responses after intestinal transplantation. Their antigen targets remain unknown. This table comes from immunoSEQ multiplex PCR, and its TCRdb copy is limited to in-frame clones, with some not included. The sample lists 110,000 to 150,000 clones, about 90% occurring once. This sample comprised unstimulated CD4+ T cells sorted from spleen or lymph node cells, obtained before intestinal transplant. These receptors were obtained from a human donor who received an intestinal transplant. The CDR3 runs from the conserved cysteine through the conserved F or W. A D gene is named only where the DNA matches it firmly. For some rows the clone size is stated as once, few or many, or as a class when expanded; others skip it.

D	V	J	size	DNA	CDR3
-	TRBV10-3	TRBJ2-7	-	TGTGCCACATCCGTGGGGGCTGACGAGCAGTACTTC	CATSVGADEQYF
-	TRBV6-5	TRBJ2-7	-	TGTGCCAGCAGTTACACCAGACGGGGGAGCTCCTACGAGCAGTACTTC	CASSYTRRGSSYEQYF
-	TRBV6-1	TRBJ1-1	once	TGTGCCAGCAGTTCGGGGAGGAACACTGAAGCTTTCTTT	CASSSGRNTEAFF
-	TRBV20-1	TRBJ2-1	-	TGCAGTGCTAGCCTTCCTAAGCAGTTCTTC	CSASLPKQFF
TRBD2	TRBV4-1	TRBJ2-4	-	TGCGCCAGCAGACAAAGACTAGCGGGAGAGGCCAAAAACATTCAGTACTTC	CASRQRLAGEAKNIQYF
-	TRBV10-3	TRBJ1-6	-	TGTGCCATCAGTGGGCAGGGGCCTCTATTGGATTCACCCCTCCACTTT	CAISGQGPLLDSPLHF
-	TRBV5-4	TRBJ2-7	-	TGTGCCAGCAGCTCCGGACCTTTCTCGGGCGAGCAGTACTTC	CASSSGPFSGEQYF
-	TRBV5-4	TRBJ1-6	-	TGTGCCAGCAGCTTGGAGGGAGGGAATTCACCCCTCCACTTT	CASSLEGGNSPLHF
TRBD2	TRBV27	TRBJ2-1	-	TGTGCCAGCAGTTCTTTTGCGGGAGAACCCCTTGTTGAGCAGTTCTTC	CASSSFAGEPLVEQFF
-	TRBV19	TRBJ1-2	once	TGTGCCAGTAGTATAGGAGGGGGGCGCATCAATCTCCGGTATGGCTACACCTTC	CASSIGGGRINLRYGYTF
-	TRBV7-6	TRBJ2-2	few	TGTGCCAGCAGCTTAGGGAACACCGGGGAGCTGTTTTTT	CASSLGNTGELFF
TRBD1	TRBV6-5	TRBJ2-5	-	TGTGCCAGCAGTATAGACAGGGAATGGGGAGAGACCCAGTACTTC	CASSIDREWGETQYF
-	TRBV28	TRBJ1-2	-	TGTGCCAGCAGTTCGACCTGGGGGGGTGACTATGGCTACACCTTC	CASSSTWGGDYGYTF
-	TRBV5-6	TRBJ2-5	-	TGTGCCAGCAGCATTGGTGGGGCCCAAGAGACCCAGTACTTC	CASSIGGAQETQYF
-	TRBV7-2	TRBJ2-7	-	TGTGCCAGCAGCTTTTTGAGTGAGGCCCTCTCCTACGAGCAGTACTTC	CASSFLSEALSYEQYF
TRBD2	TRBV9	TRBJ2-3	-	TGTGCCAGCAGCTATAGCGGGGGCTACACAGATACGCAGTATTTT	CASSYSGGYTDTQYF
-	TRBV6-5	TRBJ2-7	-	TGTGCCAGCAGTATGACAGAGGGCTCCTACGAGCAGTACTTC	CASSMTEGSYEQYF
-	TRBV5-1	TRBJ2-3	once	TGCGCCAGCAGCCAAGTAGCGAGCACAGATACGCAGTATTTT	CASSQVASTDTQYF
-	TRBV6-1	TRBJ1-5	-	TGTGCCAGCAGCCCACTCCGGGGCAATCAGCCCCAGCATTTT	CASSPLRGNQPQHF
-	TRBV11-1	TRBJ1-4	once	TGTGCCAGCAGCCCGGGTGCCGGACAGCCTAATGAAAAACTGTTTTTT	CASSPGAGQPNEKLFF
-	TRBV28	TRBJ2-5	-	TGTGCCAGCAGTCCCCCCACAGGATTTCAAGAGACCCAGTACTTC	CASSPPTGFQETQYF
TRBD1	TRBV5-1	TRBJ2-1	-	TGCGCCAGCAGCTTGGGACAGGGGAGGTACAATGAGCAGTTCTTC	CASSLGQGRYNEQFF
-	TRBV28	TRBJ2-3	-	TGTGCCAGCAGTTTTGGAGGAGGACTTTACGCAGATACGCAGTATTTT	CASSFGGGLYADTQYF
TRBD1	TRBV30	TRBJ2-7	-	TGTGCCTGGAAGACCGGGACAGGGGGCAGGGAGCAGTACTTC	CAWKTGTGGREQYF
-	TRBV7-2	TRBJ1-1	-	TGTGCCAGCAGCTCCTGGACGCTAAGGGGGTTGTCAGCTTTCTTT	CASSSWTLRGLSAFF
TRBD2	TRBV2	TRBJ2-2	-	TGTGCCAGCGGGCGACTAGCGGGAGCCGCCGGGGAGCTGTTTTTT	CASGRLAGAAGELFF
-	TRBV28	TRBJ2-3	-	TGTGCCAGCAGCTCTAGCGGCACAGATACGCAGTATTTT	CASSSSGTDTQYF
TRBD2	TRBV7-2	TRBJ2-3	-	TGTGCCAACAGCTGGGCGACTAGCGCAGGACGAGATACGCAGTATTTT	CANSWATSAGRDTQYF
TRBD2	TRBV5-1	TRBJ2-1	-	TGCGCCAGCAGCTCGATAGCGGGAGGATCGTACAATGAGCAGTTCTTC	CASSSIAGGSYNEQFF
TRBD1	TRBV2	TRBJ2-7	-	TGTGCCAGCAGTGAAGCGGGGGACAGGCCCTACGAGCAGTACTTC	CASSEAGDRPYEQYF
-	TRBV5-1	TRBJ2-7	-	TGCGCCAGCAGCTTGCCAGCGGAGGGGGAGCAGTACTTC	CASSLPAEGEQYF
TRBD2	TRBV27	TRBJ2-3	-	TGTGCCAGCAGTTTATCGTTAGCGGGAGGCTTGGATACGCAGTATTTT	CASSLSLAGGLDTQYF
-	TRBV5-1	TRBJ2-1	-	TGCGCCAGCAGCTTGACGCGGACTCTTAATGAGCAGTTCTTC	CASSLTRTLNEQFF
TRBD1	TRBV29-1	TRBJ1-1	-	TGCAGCGGAGGGGGCCACTCCACTGAAGCTTTCTTT	CSGGGHSTEAFF
-	TRBV19	TRBJ1-5	-	TGTGCCAGTCACTACAGCTTTAGCAATCAGCCCCAGCATTTT	CASHYSFSNQPQHF
-	TRBV6-5	TRBJ1-2	-	TGTGCCAGCAGTGCCGGGGAGTATGGCTACACCTTC	CASSAGEYGYTF
TRBD1	TRBV7-3	TRBJ2-7	-	TGTGCCAGCAGCGCCTCAGGGGGCGAGCAGTACTTC	CASSASGGEQYF
-	TRBV9	TRBJ2-5	-	TGTGCCAGCAGCCCTCAATCCGAGTCGGGGACCCAGTACTTC	CASSPQSESGTQYF
TRBD1	TRBV5-5	TRBJ1-3	-	TGTGCCAGCAGCTTGTTGGACAGGAGGAGTGGAAACACCATATATTTT	CASSLLDRRSGNTIYF
-	TRBV11-3	TRBJ1-6	once	TGTGCCAGCAGCTTCGGGGGTGATTCACCCCTCCACTTT	CASSFGGDSPLHF